A single sample gave rise to the 8 T cell receptor beta chains below, sequenced in a study of CD8 T cells in ankylosing spondylitis. General study results and limits: Ankylosing spondylitis blood seemed to carry a telltale TCR beta motif made of seven or eight highly homologous variants.

Their recognized antigens are unknown. TCRdb used MiXCR to reprocess the 5' RACE reads, holding one entry per CDR3 protein. The data show around 890,000 distinct CDR3 sequences, around 11% seen once. The sequenced sample was blood, either unsorted or a sorted T cell fraction (not recorded which). The receptors come from a male donor with ankylosing spondylitis.

The genes are TRBV7-2 and TRBJ1-1; no reliable D call. V shed 4 bases and J shed 0 bases, with 9 bases lying between them. Per germline, CDR1 SGHTA and CDR2 FQGNSA. This CDR3 is built from 14 residues. The CDR3 region is CASSSRLVNTEAFF. The DNA of the CDR3 is TGTGCCAGCAGCTCTCGACTGGTGAACACTGAAGCTTTCTTT.

CDR3 sequence reads: CASPPTGGGPYEQYF. The CDR3 coding sequence is TGTGCCAGCCCCCCGACAGGCGGCGGTCCTTACGAGCAGTACTTC. The rearrangement uses TRBV28 and TRBJ2-7; D may be TRBD1 (6 bases). Germline lookup yields CDR1 MDHEN and CDR2 SYDVKM. There are 15 residues in the CDR3. The V end was cut by 8 bases, the J end by 4 bases, with 21 bases between.

The chain combines TRBV4-2 with TRBJ1-2; TRBD1 might be the D (5 bases). The CDR3 has 14 residues. V lost 0 bases and J lost 7, with 12 bases in between. Germline CDR1 is LGHNA and CDR2 is YNFKEQ. The CDR3 coding sequence is TGTGCCAGCAGCCAAGAGGCGGGACTTGGTGGCTACACCTTC. Protein sequence: CASSQEAGLGGYTF.

V usage is TRBV28 and J usage is TRBJ2-7; 7 nucleotides line up with TRBD2. The J segment lost 1 base and the V segment lost 6 bases, leaving 9 bases of the junction unmatched. Germline CDR1 MDHEN, CDR2 SYDVKM. The CDR3 runs to 15 residues. CDR3 loop: CASSSPGLSSYEQYF. CDR3 DNA: TGTGCCAGCAGCTCGCCGGGACTAAGTTCCTACGAGCAGTACTTC.

This clonotype showed up many times. The chain couples TRBV5-5 to TRBJ1-3, with D unclear. Germline loops: CDR1 SGHKS, CDR2 YYEKEE (reference sequence). Trimming took 1 base from V and 0 from J, leaving 8 bases between them. This CDR3 region has 15 residues. The CDR3, as DNA: TGTGCCAGCAGCTTGAACGGCATCTCTGGAAACACCATATATTTT. It yields the protein CASSLNGISGNTIYF.

The chain carries TRBV27 and TRBJ2-2; maybe TRBD1 (5 bases). Germline V CDR1 and CDR2: MNHEY, SMNVEV (reference sequence). The CDR3 runs 13 residues. Trimming took 3 bases from V and 7 from J, leaving 9 bases between them. Written as DNA, the CDR3 is TGTGCCAGCAGTTTTTTAGGGGACGGGGAGCTGTTTTTT. It specifies CASSFLGDGELFF.

This clonotype has a handful of counts. The chain combines TRBV20-1 with TRBJ2-3; the match to TRBD2 covers 9 bases. This CDR3 is 14 amino acids long. V lost 3 bases, J lost 4 bases, and 5 bases stayed unmatched. Germline lookup yields CDR1 DFQATT and CDR2 SNEGSKA (reference sequence). The CDR3 is CSASSSGVPDTQYF. In DNA form, the CDR3 reads TGCAGTGCTAGTTCTAGCGGGGTTCCAGATACGCAGTATTTT.

The gene calls are TRBV6-1 and TRBJ1-4; a possible D gene is TRBD1 (5 bases). V lost 6 bases, J lost 4 bases, and 12 bases lay in between. Germline CDR1 is MNHNS and CDR2 is SASEGT. There are 14 residues in the CDR3. In DNA form, the CDR3 reads TGTGCCAGCAGCCGACAGCTCCTTAATGAAAAACTGTTTTTT. The encoded protein is CASSRQLLNEKLFF.